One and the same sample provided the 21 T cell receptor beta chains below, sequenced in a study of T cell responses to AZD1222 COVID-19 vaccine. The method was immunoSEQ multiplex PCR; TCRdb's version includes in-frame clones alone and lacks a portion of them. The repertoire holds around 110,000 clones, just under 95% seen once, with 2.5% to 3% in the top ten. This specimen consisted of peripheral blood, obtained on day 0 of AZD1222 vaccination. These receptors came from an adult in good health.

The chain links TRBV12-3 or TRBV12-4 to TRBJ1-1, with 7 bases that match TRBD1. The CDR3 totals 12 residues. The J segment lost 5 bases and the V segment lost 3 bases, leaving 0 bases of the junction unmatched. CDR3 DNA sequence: TGTGCCAGCAGTTTGACAGGGACTGAAGCTTTCTTT. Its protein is CASSLTGTEAFF.

CDR3 DNA sequence: TGTGCCAGCAGCCACTTGAACACTGAAGCTTTCTTT. Translation gives CASSHLNTEAFF. The chain uses TRBV3-1 (or the pseudogene TRBV3-2) and TRBJ1-1; no firm D call. CDR1 is LGHDT, CDR2 YNNKEL, per germline (reference sequence). The CDR3 has 12 amino acids. V was shortened by 3 bases and J by 0 bases, with 2 bases between the two germline ends.

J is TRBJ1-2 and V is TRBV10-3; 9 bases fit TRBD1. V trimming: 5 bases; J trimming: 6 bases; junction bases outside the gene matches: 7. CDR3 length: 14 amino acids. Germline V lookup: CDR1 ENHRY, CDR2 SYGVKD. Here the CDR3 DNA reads TGTGCCATCAGTCCGGACAGGGGAGAAAATGGCTACACCTTC. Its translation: CAISPDRGENGYTF.

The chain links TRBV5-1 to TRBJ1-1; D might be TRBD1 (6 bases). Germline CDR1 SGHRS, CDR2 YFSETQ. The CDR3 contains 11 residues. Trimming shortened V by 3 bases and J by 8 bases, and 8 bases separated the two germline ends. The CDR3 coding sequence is TGCGCCAGCAGCTATGGGACAGAAGCTTTCTTT. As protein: CASSYGTEAFF.

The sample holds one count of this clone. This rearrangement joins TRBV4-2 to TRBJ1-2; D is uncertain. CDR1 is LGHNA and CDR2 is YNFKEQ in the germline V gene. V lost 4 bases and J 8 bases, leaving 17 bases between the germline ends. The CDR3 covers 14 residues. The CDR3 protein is CASSPSGRWGGYTF. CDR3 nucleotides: TGTGCCAGCAGCCCGTCCGGCAGGTGGGGAGGCTACACCTTC.

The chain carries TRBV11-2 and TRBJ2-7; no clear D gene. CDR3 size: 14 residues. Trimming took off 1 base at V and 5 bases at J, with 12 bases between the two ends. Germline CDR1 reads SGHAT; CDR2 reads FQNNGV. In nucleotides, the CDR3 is TGTGCCAGCAGCTTAGGGCAGGCGTTCAACGAGCAGTACTTC. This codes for CASSLGQAFNEQYF.

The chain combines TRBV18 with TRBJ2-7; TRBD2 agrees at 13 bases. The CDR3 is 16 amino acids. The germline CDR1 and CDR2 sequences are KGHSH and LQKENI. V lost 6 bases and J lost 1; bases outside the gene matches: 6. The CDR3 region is CASSLRTSGGSYEQYF. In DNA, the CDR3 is TGTGCCAGCTCCCTACGGACTAGCGGGGGATCCTACGAGCAGTACTTC.

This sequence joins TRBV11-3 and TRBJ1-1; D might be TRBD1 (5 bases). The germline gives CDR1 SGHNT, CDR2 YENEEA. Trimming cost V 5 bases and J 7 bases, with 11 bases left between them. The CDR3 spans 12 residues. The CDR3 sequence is CASSLREGEAFF. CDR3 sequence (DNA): TGTGCCAGCAGCCTCAGGGAAGGTGAAGCTTTCTTT.

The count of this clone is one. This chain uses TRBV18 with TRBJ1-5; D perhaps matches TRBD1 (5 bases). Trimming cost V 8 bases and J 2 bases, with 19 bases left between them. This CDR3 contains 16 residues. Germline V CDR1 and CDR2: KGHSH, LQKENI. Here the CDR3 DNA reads TGTGCCAGCGCTACCTTGGGGGGAAGGGGCAATCAGCCCCAGCATTTT. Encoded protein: CASATLGGRGNQPQHF.

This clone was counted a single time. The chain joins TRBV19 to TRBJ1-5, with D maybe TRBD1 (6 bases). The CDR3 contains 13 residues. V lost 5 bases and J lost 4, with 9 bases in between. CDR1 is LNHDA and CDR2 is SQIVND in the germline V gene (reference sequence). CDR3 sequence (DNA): TGTGCCAGTAGTTCCGGACAGAATCAGCCCCAGCATTTT. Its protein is CASSSGQNQPQHF.

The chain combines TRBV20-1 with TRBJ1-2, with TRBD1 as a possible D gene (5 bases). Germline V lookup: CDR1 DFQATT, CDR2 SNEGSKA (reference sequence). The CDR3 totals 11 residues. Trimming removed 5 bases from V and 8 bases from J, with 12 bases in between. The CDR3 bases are TGCAGTGCTGATGACCGGGGCGGCTACACCTTC. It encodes CSADDRGGYTF.

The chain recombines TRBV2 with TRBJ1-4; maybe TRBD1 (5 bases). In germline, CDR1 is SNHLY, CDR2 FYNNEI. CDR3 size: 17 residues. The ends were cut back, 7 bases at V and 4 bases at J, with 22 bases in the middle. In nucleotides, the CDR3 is TGTGCCAGCACCGGAAGATTAGCACAGGTGCATAATGAAAAACTGTTTTTT. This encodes CASTGRLAQVHNEKLFF.

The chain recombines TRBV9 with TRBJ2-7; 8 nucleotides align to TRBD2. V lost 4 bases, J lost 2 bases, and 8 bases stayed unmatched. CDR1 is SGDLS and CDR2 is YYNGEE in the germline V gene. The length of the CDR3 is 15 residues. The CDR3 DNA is TGTGCCAGCAGCATCGGGGGGGCGGGAGCCTACGAGCAGTACTTC. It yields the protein CASSIGGAGAYEQYF.

CDR3 sequence: CASSLDFPGQGSEAFF. In DNA form, the CDR3 reads TGTGCCAGCAGCTTGGACTTTCCGGGACAGGGCTCTGAAGCTTTCTTT. The V gene is TRBV5-4, the J gene TRBJ1-1, with 9 bases identical to TRBD1. CDR3 length: 16 amino acids. CDR1 SGHNT and CDR2 YYREEE come from the germline V gene (reference sequence). The V segment lost 0 bases and the J segment 6 bases; nucleotides outside the gene matches: 9.

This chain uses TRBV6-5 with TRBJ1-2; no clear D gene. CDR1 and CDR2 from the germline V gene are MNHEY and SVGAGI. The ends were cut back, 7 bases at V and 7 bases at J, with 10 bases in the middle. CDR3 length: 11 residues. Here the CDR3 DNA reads TGTGCCAGCATGGGTTCGGGTGGCTACACCTTC. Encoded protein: CASMGSGGYTF.

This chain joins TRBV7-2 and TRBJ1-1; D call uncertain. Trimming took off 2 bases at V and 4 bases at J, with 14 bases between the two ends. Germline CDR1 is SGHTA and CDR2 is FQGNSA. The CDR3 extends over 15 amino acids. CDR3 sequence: CASSLSSRIGTEAFF. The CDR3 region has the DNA TGTGCCAGCAGCTTATCCTCCAGGATTGGCACTGAAGCTTTCTTT.

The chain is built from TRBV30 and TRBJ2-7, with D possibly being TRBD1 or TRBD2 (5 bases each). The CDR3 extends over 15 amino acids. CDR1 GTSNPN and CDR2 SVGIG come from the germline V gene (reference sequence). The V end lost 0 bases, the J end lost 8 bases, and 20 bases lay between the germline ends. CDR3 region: CAWSVRSGRVQKQYF. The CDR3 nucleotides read TGTGCCTGGAGTGTTAGGTCAGGGAGAGTTCAGAAGCAGTACTTC.

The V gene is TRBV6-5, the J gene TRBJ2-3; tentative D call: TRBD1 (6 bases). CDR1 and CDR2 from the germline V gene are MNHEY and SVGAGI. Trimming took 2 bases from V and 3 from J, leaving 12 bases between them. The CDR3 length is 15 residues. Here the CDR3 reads CASSYMDSETDTQYF. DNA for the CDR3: TGTGCCAGCAGTTACATGGACAGTGAAACAGATACGCAGTATTTT.

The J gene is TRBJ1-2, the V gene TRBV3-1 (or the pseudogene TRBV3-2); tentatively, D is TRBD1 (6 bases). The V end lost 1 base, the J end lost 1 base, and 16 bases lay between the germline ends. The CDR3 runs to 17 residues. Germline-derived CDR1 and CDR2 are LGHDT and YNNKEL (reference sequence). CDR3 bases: TGTGCCAGCAGCCAAGTCTCCTCGGGACACAGTAACTATGGCTACACCTTC. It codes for CASSQVSSGHSNYGYTF.

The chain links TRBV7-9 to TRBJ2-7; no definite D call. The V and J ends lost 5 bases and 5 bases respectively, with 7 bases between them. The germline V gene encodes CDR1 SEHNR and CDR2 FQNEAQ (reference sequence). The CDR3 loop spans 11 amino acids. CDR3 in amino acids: CASSQKDEQYF. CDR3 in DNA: TGTGCCAGCAGCCAGAAGGACGAGCAGTACTTC.

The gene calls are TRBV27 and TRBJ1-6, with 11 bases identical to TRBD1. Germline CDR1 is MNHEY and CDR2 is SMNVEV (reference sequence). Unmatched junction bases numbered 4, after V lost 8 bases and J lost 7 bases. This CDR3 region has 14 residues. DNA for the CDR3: TGTGCCAGCGGGTGGACAGGGGGCAATTCACCCCTCCACTTT. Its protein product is CASGWTGGNSPLHF.